These 17 T cell receptor beta chains originate from one sample sequenced in a study of CD4 and CD8 cells across lung adenocarcinoma regions. TCRdb independently ran MiXCR on the PCR reads; one entry per CDR3 protein. This table holds over 3,500 distinct CDR3 sequences, around half found once. What was sequenced was CD4+ T cells from the center of a lung tumor. These receptors came from a female donor with lung adenocarcinoma. The CD4 and CD8 labels of this study may be unreliable.

The J gene is TRBJ2-3, the V gene TRBV6-5; 7 nucleotides match TRBD2. The J call may not be correct, given that the DNA end is closer to TRBJ2-1. CDR3 length equals 16 residues. Germline V gene data show CDR1 as MNHEY and CDR2 as SVGAGI. The CDR3 sequence: CASSWSKGGSVSEQFF. The CDR3 DNA is TGTGCCAGCAGTTGGTCCAAGGGCGGGAGCGTCAGTGAGCAGTTCTTC.

This clonotype was picked up a small number of times. J is TRBJ1-5 and V is TRBV6-1; 8 bases fit TRBD1. Germline CDR1 MNHNS, CDR2 SASEGT. The CDR3 sequence is 18 residues long. With V trimmed by 5 bases and J by 1 base, 13 bases remained unmatched. Here the CDR3 reads CASSLLDRDGWSNQPQHF. The CDR3 DNA is TGTGCCAGCAGTCTCTTGGACAGGGACGGGTGGAGCAATCAGCCCCAGCATTTT.

This chain connects TRBV6-1 to TRBJ2-1; the match to TRBD2 covers 10 bases. The assigned J gene may be wrong: the sequence end matches TRBJ2-7 better. Germline V gene data show CDR1 as MNHNS and CDR2 as SASEGT. The CDR3 extends over 15 amino acids. DNA of the CDR3: TGTGCCAGCAGCGTCTCAAGCGGGAGGGGGTACGAGCAGTACTTC. Protein product: CASSVSSGRGYEQYF.

The rearrangement uses TRBV6-5 and TRBJ1-3; D remains unclear. This CDR3 comprises 17 residues. Germline V gives CDR1 MNHEY, CDR2 SVGAGI. Trimming pared 0 bases from V and 2 bases from J, leaving 14 bases between. As DNA, the CDR3 is TGTGCCAGCAGTTACTCGATACTAAAAGGCGCTGGAAACACCATATATTTT. It encodes CASSYSILKGAGNTIYF.

The chain combines TRBV6-1 with TRBJ2-2, with a tentative D call TRBD1 (5 bases). Germline CDR1 is MNHNS and CDR2 is SASEGT. The V end was cut by 6 bases, the J end by 13 bases, with 21 bases between. The CDR3 is made up of 14 amino acids. The CDR3 DNA sequence: TGTGCCAGCAGAAGCGACAGCAACACCGAGGCGCTGTTTTTT. Translation: CASRSDSNTEALFF.

The rearrangement joins TRBV6-1 to TRBJ2-3; 11 nucleotides align to TRBD2. The germline V gene has CDR1 MNHNS and CDR2 SASEGT. Unmatched junction bases numbered 8, after V lost 6 bases and J lost 6 bases. This CDR3 is 15 amino acids long. The CDR3, as DNA: TGTGCCAGCAGCTTGGAGGCTAGCGGGGGGGATACGCAGTATTTT. This codes for CASSLEASGGDTQYF.

This clonotype rates as large. CDR3 sequence: CASSERGDTQYF. The CDR3 DNA reads TGCGCCAGCAGTGAAAGGGGAGATACGCAGTATTTT. The genes are TRBV10-2 and TRBJ2-3, with D perhaps TRBD1 (5 bases). Germline CDR1 reads WSHSY; CDR2 reads SAAADI. With 3 bases removed from V and 5 bases from J, the gap between germline ends came to 6 bases. The CDR3 is made up of 12 amino acids.

This chain uses TRBV6-1 with TRBJ2-5, with 10 bases identical to TRBD1. The closer fit of TRBJ2-7 to the DNA end suggests the J call may be wrong. The CDR3 is made up of 13 amino acids. The germline CDR1 and CDR2 sequences are MNHNS and SASEGT. For the CDR3, the DNA is TGTGCCAGCGCCGGGACAGGGGTCTACGAGCAGTACTTC. Its protein is CASAGTGVYEQYF.

By proportion, this clonotype is medium-sized. The V call is TRBV6-1, the J call TRBJ1-3; D may be TRBD1 (5 bases). This CDR3 is built from 14 residues. Trimming cost V 7 bases and J 6 bases, with 16 bases left between them. Germline-derived CDR1 and CDR2 are MNHNS and SASEGT. The CDR3 spells CASTAGTGPNTIYF. CDR3 sequence (DNA): TGTGCCAGCACCGCGGGGACGGGACCAAACACCATATATTTT.

V gene TRBV7-8 combines with J gene TRBJ2-6, with D perhaps TRBD2 (6 bases). Germline V gives CDR1 SGHVS, CDR2 FQNEAQ. The CDR3 contains 15 residues. V was clipped by 8 bases and J by 1 base, with 12 bases between them. The CDR3 region is CASSRDLSGANVLTF. In DNA, the CDR3 is TGTGCCAGCTCCCGGGACTTATCTGGGGCCAACGTCCTGACTTTC.

This clonotype was counted between two and nine times. This chain joins TRBV11-3 and TRBJ2-7, with D tentatively TRBD1 or TRBD2 (5 bases each). The V and J ends lost 1 base and 3 bases respectively, with 7 bases between them. Germline V gene lookup returns CDR1 SGHNT and CDR2 YENEEA. The CDR3 totals 13 residues. The CDR3 is CASSLGDRYEQYF. The DNA for the CDR3 is TGTGCCAGCAGCTTAGGGGACCGCTACGAGCAGTACTTC.

This clonotype is termed large. The CDR3 nucleotides read TGCGCCAGCAGTGAGGGACTAGCGGGAGGAGTGAAGTATTTT. It specifies CASSEGLAGGVKYF. The chain uses TRBV10-1 and TRBJ2-3; TRBD2 aligns across 14 bases. The V gene's germline CDR1 is WNHNN and CDR2 SYGVQD (reference sequence). With V trimmed by 2 bases and J by 13 bases, 5 bases remained unmatched. The CDR3 sequence is 14 residues long.

This sequence joins TRBV3-1 and TRBJ2-3; maybe TRBD2 (5 bases). The length of the CDR3 is 16 residues. Germline assignment: CDR1 LGHDT and CDR2 YNNKEL (reference sequence). Trimming took 1 base from V and 5 from J, leaving 16 bases between them. For the CDR3, the DNA is TGTGCCAGCAGCCAAGGGGAGAGCCCGCGGTTAGATACGCAGTATTTT. Translation: CASSQGESPRLDTQYF.

The chain employs TRBV10-2 and TRBJ1-1; D gene ambiguous. The CDR3 is 13 residues long. From germline, CDR1 is WSHSY and CDR2 SAAADI. V lost 4 bases and J lost 4, with 10 bases in between. CDR3 amino acids: CASSGVIRTEAFF. The CDR3 DNA reads as TGCGCCAGCAGTGGTGTTATACGCACTGAAGCTTTCTTT.

V and J are TRBV6-1 and TRBJ2-1; a possible D gene is TRBD2 (6 bases). The J call may be incorrect, as the DNA end agrees better with TRBJ2-7. This CDR3 is 12 amino acids long. Germline lookup yields CDR1 MNHNS and CDR2 SASEGT. The CDR3 DNA is TGTGCCAGCAGTAAGCGGGTTTACGAGCAGTACTTC. It yields the protein CASSKRVYEQYF.

The chain uses TRBV12-3 or TRBV12-4 and TRBJ2-2, with TRBD2 matching over 13 bases. J was trimmed by 3 bases and V by 5 bases; bases with no gene match: 9. This CDR3 region has 18 residues. In DNA form, the CDR3 reads TGTGCCAGCAGTCCGTCACCAGGACTAGCGGGGGACACCGGGGAGCTGTTTTTT. Translating it yields CASSPSPGLAGDTGELFF.

V and J are TRBV27 and TRBJ2-1, with TRBD2 matching over 8 bases. CDR1 and CDR2 (germline): MNHEY, SMNVEV (reference sequence). This CDR3 is built from 15 residues. J gave up 0 bases and V 6 bases, and 4 bases lay outside the gene matches. The CDR3 bases are TGTGCCAGCAGACCACTAGCGGTCTCCTACAATGAGCAGTTCTTC. Encoded protein: CASRPLAVSYNEQFF.